These 29 T cell receptor beta chains came from one sample sequenced in a study of T cells in Graves' hyperthyroidism and ophthalmopathy (dated by TCRdb to the late 2010s). The library was built by means of multiplex PCR. TCRdb shows the sequencer as Illumina HiSeq 2000. The TCR beta CDR3 regions were amplified from RNA transcripts. The first round of RT-PCR for the TCR CDR3 was performed with the HTBI primer set and the Qiagen OneStep RT-PCR kit. TCRdb applied fastp at Q25 and MiXCR to the public reads, then kept only in-frame beta chains. Each entry merges the rows of one CDR3 protein and shows their most common DNA and genes. Recorded for this sample are roughly 570,000 distinct CDR3 sequences; approximately 15% of them occurred a single time. Clones ranked in the top ten supply roughly 7.3% of the sample. Sequencing was carried out using blood. The receptors stem from a woman younger than 45 with Graves' hyperthyroidism.

This clonotype was counted at least ten times. The J gene is TRBJ2-3, the V gene TRBV29-1; 9 positions agree with TRBD1. The trim removed 7 bases at V and 4 bases at J, leaving 6 bases unmatched. CDR1 and CDR2 (germline): SQVTM, ANQGSEA. The CDR3 runs to 13 residues. The CDR3 sequence: CSAWDRVADTQYF. The CDR3 nucleotides are TGCAGCGCTTGGGACAGGGTGGCAGATACGCAGTATTTT.

This clonotype came up many times. The chain couples TRBV5-1 to TRBJ2-6; D possibly corresponds to TRBD1 (5 bases). Germline-derived CDR1 and CDR2 are SGHRS and YFSETQ. V dropped 4 bases and J dropped 8 bases, with 10 bases sitting between them. CDR3 length: 13 amino acids. In nucleotides, the CDR3 is TGCGCCAGCAGCACCGACAGTTCCAACGTCCTGACTTTC. This translates into CASSTDSSNVLTF.

V usage is TRBV4-1 and J usage is TRBJ2-1; TRBD2 matches at 9 bases. This CDR3 spans 15 amino acids. Trimming removed 1 base from V and 7 bases from J; junction bases left unmatched: 5. In germline, CDR1 is MGHRA, CDR2 YSYEKL. CDR3 in amino acids: CASSQGSLAGNEQFF. The CDR3, as DNA: TGCGCCAGCAGCCAAGGGTCGCTAGCGGGAAATGAGCAGTTCTTC.

This clonotype showed up many times. The genes are TRBV18 and TRBJ2-7; D is unclear. The CDR3 has 16 amino acids. Germline assignment: CDR1 KGHSH and CDR2 LQKENI. The germline V and J ends were trimmed by 1 base and 2 bases, with 15 bases remaining between them. The CDR3 DNA reads as TGTGCCAGCTCACCACTAGTCCAGGTGGCTGCCTACGAGCAGTACTTC. Translation gives CASSPLVQVAAYEQYF.

The V gene is TRBV28, the J gene TRBJ1-6, with 8 bases identical to TRBD1. This CDR3 has 16 amino acids. V shed 5 bases, J shed 6 bases, and the junction held 9 bases outside the gene matches. Germline-derived CDR1 and CDR2 are MDHEN and SYDVKM. CDR3 residues: CASSPPRQGFNSPLHF. CDR3 nucleotide sequence: TGTGCCAGCAGTCCTCCGAGACAGGGGTTTAATTCACCCCTCCACTTT.

This clonotype has ten or more counts. This rearrangement joins TRBV6-1 to TRBJ2-7; D remains ambiguous. Germline lookup yields CDR1 MNHNS and CDR2 SASEGT. CDR3 size: 15 residues. Trimming removed 6 bases at V and 2 bases at J, with 17 bases between. DNA of the CDR3: TGTGCCAGCAGGCAACTCGGGCCTGACACCTACGAGCAGTACTTC. Amino acid sequence: CASRQLGPDTYEQYF.

This clonotype was picked up many times. The chain links TRBV5-1 to TRBJ2-7, with 9 bases identical to TRBD1. CDR1 is SGHRS, CDR2 YFSETQ, per germline. The CDR3 runs to 15 residues. The trim removed 0 bases at V and 3 bases at J, leaving 4 bases unmatched. This CDR3 reads CASSLGWTGVYEQYF. CDR3 in DNA: TGCGCCAGCAGCTTGGGTTGGACAGGGGTCTACGAGCAGTACTTC.

In regard to this clonotype: At one boundary the junction diverges from the germline segment, which might be a read error. This chain's CDR3 is CATSDSYEQYF. As DNA, the CDR3 is TGTGCCACCAGTGATTCTTACGAGCAGTACTTC. This chain joins TRBV27 and TRBJ2-7, with no clear D. The CDR3 sequence is 11 residues long. Germline assignment: CDR1 MNHEY and CDR2 SMNVEV (reference sequence).

This clonotype was seen ten or more times. This chain links TRBV7-6 with TRBJ2-7; 7 bases align to TRBD2. V lost 5 bases, J lost 3 bases, and 16 bases stayed unmatched. This CDR3 contains 17 residues. The germline CDR1 and CDR2 sequences are SGHVS and FNYEAQ. This CDR3 is CASSTFYMASGSYEQYF. Written as DNA, the CDR3 is TGTGCCAGCAGCACCTTCTATATGGCTAGCGGAAGCTACGAGCAGTACTTC.

This rearrangement joins TRBV28 to TRBJ2-3; D is undetermined. The CDR3 sequence is 11 residues long. Germline assignment: CDR1 MDHEN and CDR2 SYDVKM. The CDR3 DNA reads TGTGTAGTTGGGCGCACAGATACGCAGTATTTT. Its protein product is CVVGRTDTQYF.

This clonotype was counted only a few times. This chain connects TRBV18 to TRBJ2-1; D is unclear. Trimming took off 6 bases at V and 6 bases at J, with 12 bases between the two ends. The CDR3 loop spans 13 amino acids. Germline lookup yields CDR1 KGHSH and CDR2 LQKENI. This CDR3 reads CASSLKLGNEQFF. The CDR3 DNA reads as TGTGCCAGCTCGCTCAAGTTGGGCAATGAGCAGTTCTTC.

There are many counts of this clonotype. The chain couples TRBV27 to TRBJ2-3, with a possible D match to TRBD2 (5 bases). The germline V gene has CDR1 MNHEY and CDR2 SMNVEV (reference sequence). Trimming stripped 1 base from V and 4 bases from J, with 15 bases between. This CDR3 comprises 16 residues. The CDR3 loop reads CASSLFGGLAPDTQYF. CDR3 DNA sequence: TGTGCCAGCAGTTTATTTGGAGGTCTAGCCCCAGATACGCAGTATTTT.

The J gene is TRBJ2-1, the V gene TRBV6-1; D is undetermined. Germline CDR1 reads MNHNS; CDR2 reads SASEGT. This CDR3 has 15 amino acids. V lost 3 bases and J 2 bases, leaving 11 bases between the germline ends. In DNA, the CDR3 is TGTGCCAGCAGTGATGGGCCAGACCCCTACAATGAGCAGTTCTTC. Its protein product is CASSDGPDPYNEQFF.

This clonotype was seen at least ten times. This sequence joins TRBV20-1 and TRBJ1-6; possible D gene TRBD1, 5 bases. Germline V gives CDR1 DFQATT, CDR2 SNEGSKA (reference sequence). The CDR3 covers 15 residues. Trimming pared 0 bases from V and 3 bases from J, leaving 9 bases between. The CDR3 loop reads CSARDRGGYNSPLHF. The CDR3 region has the DNA TGCAGTGCTAGAGATCGCGGGGGCTATAATTCACCCCTCCACTTT.

The sample holds many counts of this clonotype. The chain links TRBV28 to TRBJ2-7; 10 bases align to TRBD1. This CDR3 spans 15 amino acids. The trim removed 5 bases at V and 6 bases at J, leaving 10 bases unmatched. Germline V lookup: CDR1 MDHEN, CDR2 SYDVKM. The CDR3 DNA sequence: TGTGCCAGCAGTCAAGGACAGGGGGTTTTCATCGAGCAGTACTTC. This translates into CASSQGQGVFIEQYF.

Ten or more counts support this clonotype. The chain employs TRBV6-5 and TRBJ2-1, with no clear D. Germline lookup yields CDR1 MNHEY and CDR2 SVGAGI. This CDR3 has 15 amino acids. The germline V and J ends were trimmed by 0 bases and 6 bases, with 12 bases remaining between them. The CDR3 DNA reads TGTGCCAGCAGTTACTCTAGGGCGGTCAGCAATGAGCAGTTCTTC. Its protein is CASSYSRAVSNEQFF.

There are many counts of this clonotype. V usage is TRBV14 and J usage is TRBJ2-7; 9 bases line up with TRBD1. This CDR3 has 15 residues. Germline V gives CDR1 SGHDN, CDR2 FVKESK. Trimming cost V 5 bases and J 3 bases; bases outside gene matches: 8. CDR3 sequence: CASSTLGQGIYEQYF. The CDR3, as DNA: TGTGCCAGCAGCACCTTAGGACAGGGGATCTACGAGCAGTACTTC. Full variable domain (outside the CDR3, taken from reference TRBV14 and TRBJ2-7): EAGVTQFPSHSVIEKGQTVTLRCDPISGHDNLYWYRRVMGKEIKFLLHFVKESKQDESGMPNNRFLAERTGGTYSTLKVQPAELEDSGVYFCASSTLGQGIYEQYFGPGTRLTVT.

This clonotype was observed a few times. This chain connects TRBV4-1 to TRBJ2-4; 7 bases fit TRBD1. Germline trimming cut 4 bases from V and 6 bases from J; bases unmatched to any gene: 12. The CDR3 is 16 residues long. From germline, CDR1 is MGHRA and CDR2 YSYEKL. This CDR3 is CASSPSQTGIANIQYF. Written as DNA, the CDR3 is TGCGCCAGCAGCCCATCCCAGACAGGGATTGCAAACATTCAGTACTTC.

This clonotype occurred many times. This chain joins TRBV7-2 and TRBJ1-1; D unclear. Germline CDR1 and CDR2: SGHTA and FQGNSA. V was clipped by 4 bases and J by 7 bases, with 13 bases between them. The length of the CDR3 is 13 residues. The chain's CDR3 is CASSSRVDGEAFF. The CDR3, as DNA: TGTGCCAGCAGCTCGAGGGTTGACGGTGAAGCTTTCTTT.

This clonotype showed up many times. The V call is TRBV27, the J call TRBJ1-1; 10 positions match TRBD1. CDR1 and CDR2 from the germline V gene are MNHEY and SMNVEV (reference sequence). The V gene end was trimmed by 8 bases and the J gene end by 5 bases; junction bases not matched to a gene: 8. The CDR3 is made up of 14 amino acids. The CDR3 sequence is CASFLGTGETEAFF. As DNA, the CDR3 is TGTGCCAGCTTTCTAGGGACAGGGGAGACTGAAGCTTTCTTT.

By share, this clonotype counts as medium-sized. The chain joins TRBV7-9 to TRBJ2-7; D is uncertain. Trimming left V 4 bases short and J 7 bases short, with 8 bases between. Germline CDR1 SEHNR, CDR2 FQNEAQ (reference sequence). This CDR3 contains 11 residues. The CDR3 spells CASSYLGEQYF. In nucleotides, the CDR3 is TGTGCCAGCAGCTATTTGGGGGAGCAGTACTTC.

The genes are TRBV28 and TRBJ2-1, with 13 bases aligning to TRBD2. V gave up 5 bases and J gave up 7 bases; unmatched junction bases: 8. The CDR3 is 16 residues long. Germline-derived CDR1 and CDR2 are MDHEN and SYDVKM. The chain's CDR3 is CASSGLAGVSRNEQFF. The CDR3 DNA reads as TGTGCCAGCAGTGGACTAGCGGGAGTCTCTAGAAATGAGCAGTTCTTC.

The rearrangement uses TRBV6-1 and TRBJ2-3; TRBD2 agrees at 7 bases. The germline V gene has CDR1 MNHNS and CDR2 SASEGT. The CDR3 totals 13 residues. V shed 6 bases and J 5 bases; nucleotides not matched to a gene: 5. CDR3 loop: CASRGGLEDTQYF. The CDR3 DNA sequence: TGTGCCAGCAGGGGAGGGTTGGAAGATACGCAGTATTTT.

This clonotype was seen repeatedly, ten times or more. The V call is TRBV6-5, the J call TRBJ2-7; TRBD1 matches 9 bases. V dropped 0 bases and J dropped 4; count of bases not matched to a gene: 4. The CDR3 has 15 residues. CDR1 MNHEY and CDR2 SVGAGI come from the germline V gene. DNA of the CDR3: TGTGCCAGCAGTTACTCGAGGGACAGGGATTACGAGCAGTACTTC. Protein sequence: CASSYSRDRDYEQYF.

This clonotype occurred many times. This chain links TRBV6-1 with TRBJ2-1, with D perhaps TRBD1 (6 bases). V was cut by 9 bases and J by 4 bases, with 16 bases left in between. The CDR3 extends over 14 amino acids. Germline CDR1 reads MNHNS; CDR2 reads SASEGT. CDR3 coding DNA: TGTGCCAGTGGCCGGGACATGCTATACAATGAGCAGTTCTTC. Its translation: CASGRDMLYNEQFF.

The V and J genes are TRBV5-6 and TRBJ2-2; D is uncertain. The ends were cut back, 2 bases at V and 8 bases at J, with 13 bases in the middle. CDR1 and CDR2 (germline): SGHDT, YYEEEE. This CDR3 is built from 14 residues. CDR3 sequence: CASSLGHEMGELFF. The CDR3 DNA follows: TGTGCCAGCAGCTTAGGTCACGAAATGGGGGAGCTGTTTTTT.

This clonotype was seen a handful of times. The chain is built from TRBV6-5 and TRBJ1-5; D unclear. CDR1 and CDR2 from the germline V gene are MNHEY and SVGAGI. The CDR3 spans 14 residues. V dropped 4 bases and J dropped 2 bases, with 9 bases sitting between them. CDR3 in amino acids: CASSLSRGNQPQHF. As DNA, the CDR3 is TGTGCCAGCAGTTTGAGCCGGGGCAATCAGCCCCAGCATTTT.

The table lists this clonotype with a few counts. The chain links TRBV15 to TRBJ2-1, with TRBD2 matching 7 bases. This CDR3 is built from 15 residues. Germline CDR1 and CDR2: LNHNV and YYDKDF (reference sequence). V trimming: 2 bases; J trimming: 4 bases; junction bases outside the gene matches: 5. DNA of the CDR3: TGTGCCACCAGCAGATCCGGGACTACGTACAATGAGCAGTTCTTC. Its protein product is CATSRSGTTYNEQFF.

This clonotype occurred a few times. The gene calls are TRBV10-2 and TRBJ1-1; D ambiguous. CDR3 length: 15 amino acids. CDR1 WSHSY and CDR2 SAAADI come from the germline V gene. Trimming took off 7 bases at V and 3 bases at J, with 18 bases between the two ends. CDR3 nucleotide sequence: TGCGCCAGCACCGATGATTCCCGGGCTGACACTGAAGCTTTCTTT. Translated, it gives CASTDDSRADTEAFF.